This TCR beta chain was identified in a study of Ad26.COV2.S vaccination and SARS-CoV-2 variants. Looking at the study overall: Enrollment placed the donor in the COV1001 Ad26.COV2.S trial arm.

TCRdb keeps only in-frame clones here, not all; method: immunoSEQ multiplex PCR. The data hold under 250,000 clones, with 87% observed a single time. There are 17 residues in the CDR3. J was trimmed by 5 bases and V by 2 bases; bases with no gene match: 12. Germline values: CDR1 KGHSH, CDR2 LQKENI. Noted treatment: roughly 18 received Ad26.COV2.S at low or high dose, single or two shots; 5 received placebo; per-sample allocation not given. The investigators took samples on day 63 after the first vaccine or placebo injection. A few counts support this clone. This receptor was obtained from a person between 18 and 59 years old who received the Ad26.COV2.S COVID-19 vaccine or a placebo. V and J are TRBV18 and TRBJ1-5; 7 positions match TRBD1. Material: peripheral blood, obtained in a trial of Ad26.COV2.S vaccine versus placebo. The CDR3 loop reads CASSPERRQGDDQPQHF. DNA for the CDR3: TGTGCCAGCTCACCAGAAAGGAGACAGGGAGACGATCAGCCCCAGCATTTT.